This T cell receptor (beta chain) originates from a study of blood T cell repertoires in COVID-19. Sequenced by immunoSEQ multiplex PCR; TCRdb stores in-frame clones only, minus some. The repertoire holds 85,000 to 100,000 clones, with 65% to 90% as singletons. Points on this clone: The sample contains more than one DNA sequence encoding this CDR3.

CDR3 length equals 15 residues. Germline V gene lookup returns CDR1 LNHDA and CDR2 SQIVND (reference sequence). The J segment lost 7 bases and the V segment lost 4 bases, leaving 8 bases of the junction unmatched. The chain has TRBV19 and TRBJ1-5; 9 nucleotides align to TRBD1. Sequenced material: peripheral blood. This sequence was found in a man aged 55 to 69 with acute or convalescent COVID-19. The CDR3 reads CASSTPGQGTQPQHF. Here the CDR3 DNA reads TGTGCCAGTAGTACCCCGGGACAGGGTACCCAGCCCCAGCATTTT.